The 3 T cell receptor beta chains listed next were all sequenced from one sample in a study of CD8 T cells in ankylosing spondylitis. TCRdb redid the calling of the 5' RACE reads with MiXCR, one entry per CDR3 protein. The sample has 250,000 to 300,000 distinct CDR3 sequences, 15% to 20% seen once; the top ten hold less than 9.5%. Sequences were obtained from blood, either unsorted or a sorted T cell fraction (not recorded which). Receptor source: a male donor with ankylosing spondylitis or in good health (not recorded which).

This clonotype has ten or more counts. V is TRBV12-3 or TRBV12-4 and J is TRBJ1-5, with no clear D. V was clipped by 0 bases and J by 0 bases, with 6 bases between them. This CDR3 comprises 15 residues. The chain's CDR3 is CASSLAGNSNQPQHF. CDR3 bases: TGTGCCAGCAGTTTAGCTGGGAATAGCAATCAGCCCCAGCATTTT.

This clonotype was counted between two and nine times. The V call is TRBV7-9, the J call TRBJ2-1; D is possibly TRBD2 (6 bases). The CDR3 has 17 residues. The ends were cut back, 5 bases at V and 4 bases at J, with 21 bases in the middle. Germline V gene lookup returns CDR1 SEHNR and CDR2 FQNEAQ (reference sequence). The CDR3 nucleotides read TGTGCCAGCAGCCCGGGAGCTGGGCTAGCGCCTTACAATGAGCAGTTCTTC. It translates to CASSPGAGLAPYNEQFF.

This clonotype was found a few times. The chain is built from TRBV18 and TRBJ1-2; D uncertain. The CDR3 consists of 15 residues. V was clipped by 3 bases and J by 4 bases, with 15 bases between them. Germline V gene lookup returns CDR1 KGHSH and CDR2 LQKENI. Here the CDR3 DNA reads TGTGCCAGCTCACCTTCTAGGGCCGGAGCCTATGGCTACACCTTC. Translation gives CASSPSRAGAYGYTF.